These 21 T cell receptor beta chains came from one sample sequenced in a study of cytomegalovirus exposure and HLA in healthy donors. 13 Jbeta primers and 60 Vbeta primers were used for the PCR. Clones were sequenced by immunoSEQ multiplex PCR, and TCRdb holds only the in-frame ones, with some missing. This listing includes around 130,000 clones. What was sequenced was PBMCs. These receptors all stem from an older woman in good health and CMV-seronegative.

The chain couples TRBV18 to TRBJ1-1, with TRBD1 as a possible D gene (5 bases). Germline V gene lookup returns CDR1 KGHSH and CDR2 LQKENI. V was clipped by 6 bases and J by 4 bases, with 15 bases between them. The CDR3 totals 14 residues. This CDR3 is CASSTAPQGTEAFF. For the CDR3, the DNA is TGTGCCAGCTCTACTGCTCCTCAGGGCACTGAAGCTTTCTTT.

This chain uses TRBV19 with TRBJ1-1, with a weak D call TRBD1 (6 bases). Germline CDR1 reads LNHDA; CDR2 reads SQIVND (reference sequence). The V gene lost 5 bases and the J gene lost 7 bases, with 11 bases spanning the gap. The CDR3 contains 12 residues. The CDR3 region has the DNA TGTGCCAGTAGTCGAGGGGGGGTTGAAGCTTTCTTT. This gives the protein CASSRGGVEAFF. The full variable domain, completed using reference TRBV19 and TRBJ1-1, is DGGITQSPKYLFRKEGQNVTLSCEQNLNHDAMYWYRQDPGQGLRLIYYSQIVNDFQKGDIAEGYSVSREKKESFPLTVTSAQKNPTAFYLCASSRGGVEAFFGQGTRLTVV.

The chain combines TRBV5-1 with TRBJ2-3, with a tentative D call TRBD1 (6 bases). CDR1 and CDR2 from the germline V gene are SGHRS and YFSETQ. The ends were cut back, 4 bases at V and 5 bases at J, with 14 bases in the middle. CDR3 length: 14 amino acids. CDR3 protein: CASSPGQQGDTQYF. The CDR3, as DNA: TGCGCCAGCAGCCCGGGCCAACAGGGAGATACGCAGTATTTT.

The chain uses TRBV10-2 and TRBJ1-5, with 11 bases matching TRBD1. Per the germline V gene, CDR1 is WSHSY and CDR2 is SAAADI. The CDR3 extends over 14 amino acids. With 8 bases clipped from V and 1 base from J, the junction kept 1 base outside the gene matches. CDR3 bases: TGCGCCAGCTGGGACAGGGGGAGCAATCAGCCCCAGCATTTT. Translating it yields CASWDRGSNQPQHF.

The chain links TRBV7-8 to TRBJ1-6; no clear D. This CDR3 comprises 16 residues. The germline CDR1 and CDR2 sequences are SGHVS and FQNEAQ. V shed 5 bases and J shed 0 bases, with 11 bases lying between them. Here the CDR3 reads CASSATYSSYNSPLHF. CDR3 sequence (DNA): TGTGCCAGCAGCGCTACTTACAGCTCCTATAATTCACCCCTCCACTTT.

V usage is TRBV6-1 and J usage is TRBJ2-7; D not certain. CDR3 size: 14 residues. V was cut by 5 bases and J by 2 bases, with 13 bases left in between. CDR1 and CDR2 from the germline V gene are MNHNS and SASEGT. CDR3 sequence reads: CASSTELGPYEQYF. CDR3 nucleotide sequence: TGTGCCAGCAGTACGGAGCTCGGTCCCTACGAGCAGTACTTC.

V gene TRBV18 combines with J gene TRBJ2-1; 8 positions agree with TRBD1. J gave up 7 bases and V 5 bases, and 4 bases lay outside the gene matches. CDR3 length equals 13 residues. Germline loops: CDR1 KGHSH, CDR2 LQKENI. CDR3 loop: CASSEDRVNEQFF. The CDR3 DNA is TGTGCCAGCTCAGAGGACAGGGTGAATGAGCAGTTCTTC. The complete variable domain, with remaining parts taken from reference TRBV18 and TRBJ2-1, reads NAGVMQNPRHLVRRRGQEARLRCSPMKGHSHVYWYRQLPEEGLKFMVYLQKENIIDESGMPKERFSAEFPKEGPSILRIQQVVRGDSAAYFCASSEDRVNEQFFGPGTRLTVL.

CDR3 DNA sequence: TGTGCCAGCAGCCAGGGACAGGGGATTCCTGGGGCCAACGTCCTGACTTTC. Amino acid sequence: CASSQGQGIPGANVLTF. The chain joins TRBV28 to TRBJ2-6; 10 bases line up with TRBD1. J lost 2 bases, V lost 6 bases, and 7 bases had no gene match. Germline V gene lookup returns CDR1 MDHEN and CDR2 SYDVKM. The CDR3 covers 17 residues.

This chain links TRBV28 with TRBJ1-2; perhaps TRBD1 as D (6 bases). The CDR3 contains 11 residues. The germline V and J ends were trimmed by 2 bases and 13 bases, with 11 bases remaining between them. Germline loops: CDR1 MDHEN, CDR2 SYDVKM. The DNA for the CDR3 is TGTGCCAGCAGTTTAAACAGGGTGAGCACCTTC. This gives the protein CASSLNRVSTF.

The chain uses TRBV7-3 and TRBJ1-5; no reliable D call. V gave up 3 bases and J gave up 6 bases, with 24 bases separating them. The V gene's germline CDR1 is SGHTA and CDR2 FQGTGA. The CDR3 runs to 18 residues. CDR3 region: CASSFRRHRGRVGQPQHF. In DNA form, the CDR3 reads TGTGCCAGCAGCTTCCGACGACACAGAGGGAGGGTGGGTCAGCCCCAGCATTTT.

CDR3 sequence reads: CASSGAGTGAWNEQFF. For the CDR3, the DNA is TGTGCCAGCAGCGGCGCAGGGACAGGGGCCTGGAATGAGCAGTTCTTC. The chain links TRBV9 to TRBJ2-1, with 10 positions matching TRBD1. CDR1 and CDR2 (germline): SGDLS, YYNGEE. V was clipped by 3 bases and J by 7 bases; unmatched bases: 10. This CDR3 is 16 amino acids long.

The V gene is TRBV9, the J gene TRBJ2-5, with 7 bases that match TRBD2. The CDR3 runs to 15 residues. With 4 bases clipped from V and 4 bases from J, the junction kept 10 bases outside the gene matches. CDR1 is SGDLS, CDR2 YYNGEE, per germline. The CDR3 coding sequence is TGTGCCAGCAGCATTCTTGGGGGAGGGGCAGAGACCCAGTACTTC. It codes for CASSILGGGAETQYF.

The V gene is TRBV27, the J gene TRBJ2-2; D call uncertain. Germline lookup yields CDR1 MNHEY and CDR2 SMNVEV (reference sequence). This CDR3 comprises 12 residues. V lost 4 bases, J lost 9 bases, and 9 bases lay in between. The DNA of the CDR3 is TGTGCCAGCAGTTCTTCTAGAAGGGAGCTGTTTTTT. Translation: CASSSSRRELFF.

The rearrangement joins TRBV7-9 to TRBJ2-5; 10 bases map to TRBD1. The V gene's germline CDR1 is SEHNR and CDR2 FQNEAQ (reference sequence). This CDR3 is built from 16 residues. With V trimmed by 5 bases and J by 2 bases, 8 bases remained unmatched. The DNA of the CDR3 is TGTGCCAGCAGCACCCGGGACAGGGGTTGGCAAGAGACCCAGTACTTC. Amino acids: CASSTRDRGWQETQYF. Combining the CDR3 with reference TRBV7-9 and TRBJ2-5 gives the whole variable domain DTGVSQNPRHKITKRGQNVTFRCDPISEHNRLYWYRQTLGQGPEFLTYFQNEAQLEKSRLLSDRFSAERPKGSFSTLEIQRTEQGDSAMYLCASSTRDRGWQETQYFGPGTRLLVL.

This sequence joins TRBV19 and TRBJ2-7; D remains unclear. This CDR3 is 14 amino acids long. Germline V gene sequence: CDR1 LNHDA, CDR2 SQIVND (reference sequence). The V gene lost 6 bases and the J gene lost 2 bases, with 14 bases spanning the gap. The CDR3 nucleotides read TGTGCCAGTAGCCCTCTCGGGTTCACCTACGAGCAGTACTTC. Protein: CASSPLGFTYEQYF.

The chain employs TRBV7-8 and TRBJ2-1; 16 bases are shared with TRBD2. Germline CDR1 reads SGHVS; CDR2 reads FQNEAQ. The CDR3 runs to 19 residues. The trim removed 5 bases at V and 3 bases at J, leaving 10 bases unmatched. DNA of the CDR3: TGTGCCAGCAGCACCCCGGGACTAGCGGGGGGGAAGCGCTACAATGAGCAGTTCTTC. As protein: CASSTPGLAGGKRYNEQFF.

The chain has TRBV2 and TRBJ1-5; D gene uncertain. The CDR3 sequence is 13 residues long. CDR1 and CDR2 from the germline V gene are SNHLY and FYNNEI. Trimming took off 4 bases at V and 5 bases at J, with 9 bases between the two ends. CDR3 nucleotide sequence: TGTGCCAGCAGTGTCACTAGGGATCAGCCCCAGCATTTT. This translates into CASSVTRDQPQHF.

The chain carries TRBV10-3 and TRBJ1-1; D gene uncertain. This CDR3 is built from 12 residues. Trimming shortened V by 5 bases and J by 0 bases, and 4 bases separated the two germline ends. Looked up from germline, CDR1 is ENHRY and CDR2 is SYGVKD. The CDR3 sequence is CAISTLNTEAFF. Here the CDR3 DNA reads TGTGCCATCAGTACATTGAACACTGAAGCTTTCTTT.

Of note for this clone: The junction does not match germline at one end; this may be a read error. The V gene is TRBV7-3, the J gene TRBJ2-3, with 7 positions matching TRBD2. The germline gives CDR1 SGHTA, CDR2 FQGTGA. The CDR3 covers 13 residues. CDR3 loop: CASSLYLGGLPSF. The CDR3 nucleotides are TGTGCCAGCAGCTTATACCTCGGGGGACTACCCTCATTT.

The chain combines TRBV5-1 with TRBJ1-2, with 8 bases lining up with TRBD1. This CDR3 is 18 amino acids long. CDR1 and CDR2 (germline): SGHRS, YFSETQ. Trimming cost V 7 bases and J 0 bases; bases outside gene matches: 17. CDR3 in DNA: TGCGCCAGCCGGTCCCCCACTCCGGGACAGGAAGCTAACTATGGCTACACCTTC. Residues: CASRSPTPGQEANYGYTF.

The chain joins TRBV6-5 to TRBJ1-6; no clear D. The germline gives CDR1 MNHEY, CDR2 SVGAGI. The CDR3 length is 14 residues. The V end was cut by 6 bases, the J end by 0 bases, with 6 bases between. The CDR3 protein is CASSWSSYNSPLHF. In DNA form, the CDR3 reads TGTGCCAGCAGCTGGAGCTCCTATAATTCACCCCTCCACTTT.